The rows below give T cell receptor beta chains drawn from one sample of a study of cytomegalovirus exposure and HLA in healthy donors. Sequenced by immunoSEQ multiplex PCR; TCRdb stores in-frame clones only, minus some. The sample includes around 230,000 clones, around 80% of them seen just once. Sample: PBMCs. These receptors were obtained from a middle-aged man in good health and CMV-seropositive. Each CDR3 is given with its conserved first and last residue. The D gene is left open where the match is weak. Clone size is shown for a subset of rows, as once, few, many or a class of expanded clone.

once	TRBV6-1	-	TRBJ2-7	TGTGCCAGCAACCCGGGACTTAGTGACGAGCAGTACTTC	CASNPGLSDEQYF
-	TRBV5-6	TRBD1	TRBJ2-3	TGTGCCAGCAGCTGGGGGACAGGGAGAGATACGCAGTATTTT	CASSWGTGRDTQYF
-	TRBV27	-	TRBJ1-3	TGTGCCAGCAGTACCGACAGCTCTGGAAACACCATATATTTT	CASSTDSSGNTIYF
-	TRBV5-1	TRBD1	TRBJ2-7	TGCGCCAGCAGCTTGGCCGGCAGGGGGTCAGGCGAGTACTTC	CASSLAGRGSGEYF
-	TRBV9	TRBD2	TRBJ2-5	TGTGCCAGCAGCCCTCAGACTAGCGGGAGGGCCTACGAGACCCAGTACTTC	CASSPQTSGRAYETQYF
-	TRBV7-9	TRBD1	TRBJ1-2	TGTGCCAGCAGCTTAGCCCGGGACAGGGCCGTCTCGTTCACCTATGGCTACACCTTC	CASSLARDRAVSFTYGYTF
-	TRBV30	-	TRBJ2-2	TGTGCCTGGAGTGTACTTGCGTTCACAGGGAAAGAGAAGTCCGGGGAGCTGTTTTTT	CAWSVLAFTGKEKSGELFF
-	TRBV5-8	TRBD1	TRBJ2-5	TGTGCCAGCAGCCGGACAGGGGGCCTCGAGACCCAGTACTTC	CASSRTGGLETQYF
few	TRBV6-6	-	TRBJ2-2	TGTGCCAGCAGCTATTTGACCGGGGAGCTGTTTTTT	CASSYLTGELFF
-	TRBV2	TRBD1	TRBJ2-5	TGTGCCAGCAGAACCGAAGGACAGGGGGCTATGGGAGAGACCCAGTACTTC	CASRTEGQGAMGETQYF
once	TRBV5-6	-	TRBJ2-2	TGTGCCAGCAGCTTGGTGCTAGCTAGCGGGGAGCTGTTTTTT	CASSLVLASGELFF
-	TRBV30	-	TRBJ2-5	TGTGCCTGGAGTGCAAGGGGGCAAGAGACCCAGTACTTC	CAWSARGQETQYF
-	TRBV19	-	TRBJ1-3	TGTGCCACAACTAGGACAGCCTCTGGAAACACCATATATTTT	CATTRTASGNTIYF
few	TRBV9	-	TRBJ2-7	TGTGCCAGCAGATCGGAGGGCCGGGACGAGCAGTACTTC	CASRSEGRDEQYF
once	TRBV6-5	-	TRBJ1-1	TGTGCCAGCAGTTCATTTACCGGGGGGGCTTTCTTT	CASSSFTGGAFF
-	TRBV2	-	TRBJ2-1	TGTGCCAGCAGAGGGCTAGGGGTAGGACACTCAAACAATGAGCAGTTCTTC	CASRGLGVGHSNNEQFF
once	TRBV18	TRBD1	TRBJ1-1	TGTGCCAGCTCGACGACAGGGGAAGGAACTGAAGCTTTCTTT	CASSTTGEGTEAFF
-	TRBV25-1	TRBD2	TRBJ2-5	TGTGCCAGCAGCCGACTAGCGGGAGAAGAGACCCAGTACTTC	CASSRLAGEETQYF
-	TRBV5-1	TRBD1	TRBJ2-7	TGCGCCAGCAGCAGGGACAGGGGCTACGAGCAGTACTTC	CASSRDRGYEQYF
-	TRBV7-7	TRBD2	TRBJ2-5	TGTGCTAGCAGCCCTGGGACTAGCGATCTCCAAGAGACCCAGTACTTC	CASSPGTSDLQETQYF
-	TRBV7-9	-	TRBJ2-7	TGTGCCAGCAGCCCCAACTGGTCTCTAGAGGTCGAGCAGTACTTC	CASSPNWSLEVEQYF
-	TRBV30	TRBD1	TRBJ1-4	TGTGCCTGGAAGTGGGGACAGGGGTCAACTAATGAAAAACTGTTTTTT	CAWKWGQGSTNEKLFF
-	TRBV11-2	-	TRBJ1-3	TGTGCCAGCAGCCCCCAGACAGTTGGAAACACCATATATTTT	CASSPQTVGNTIYF
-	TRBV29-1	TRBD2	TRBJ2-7	TGCAGCGTTGGATCTTACAGGACTAGCCCCTACGAGCAGTACTTC	CSVGSYRTSPYEQYF
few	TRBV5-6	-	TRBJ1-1	TGTGCCAGCCTAAAACGCTCGGGCCCGCCAGGGACTGAAGCTTTCTTT	CASLKRSGPPGTEAFF
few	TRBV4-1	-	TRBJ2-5	TGCGCCAGCAGTCGCGGACAGAAACAAGAGACCCAGTACTTC	CASSRGQKQETQYF
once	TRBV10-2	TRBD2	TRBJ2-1	TGCGCCAGCAGGGGAAGTGTCTTAAAGGGACTAGCGGGAGAGGTTGAGCAGTTCTTC	CASRGSVLKGLAGEVEQFF
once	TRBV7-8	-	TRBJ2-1	TGTGCCAGCAGCTTTGGGCTAGAGCAGTTCTTC	CASSFGLEQFF
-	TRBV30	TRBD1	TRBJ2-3	TGTGCCTGGAGTGTCAACAGGGGAGATACGCAGTATTTT	CAWSVNRGDTQYF
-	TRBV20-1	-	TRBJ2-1	TGCAGTGCCCCAAGAGGCAATGAGCAGTTCTTC	CSAPRGNEQFF
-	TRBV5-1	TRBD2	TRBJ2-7	TGCGCCAGCAGCTCCAGCGGGAATCCATTTGACGAGCAGTACTTC	CASSSSGNPFDEQYF
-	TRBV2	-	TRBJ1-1	TGTGCCAGCAGTGAGGGACATTGGGGTACTGAAGCTTTCTTT	CASSEGHWGTEAFF
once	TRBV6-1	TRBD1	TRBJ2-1	TGTGCCAGCCCGAACGGACAGGGCTACAATGAGCAGTTCTTC	CASPNGQGYNEQFF
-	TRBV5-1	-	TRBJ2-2	TGCGCCAGCAGCTTTCTAGGGGCCGGGGAGCTGTTTTTT	CASSFLGAGELFF
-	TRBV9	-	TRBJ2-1	TGTGCCAGCAGCGTGTCCCCGGGGTACAATGAGCAGTTCTTC	CASSVSPGYNEQFF
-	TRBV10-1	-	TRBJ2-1	TGCGCCAGCAGTGACCCAAAAGGGAGAAAGTTCTTC	CASSDPKGRKFF
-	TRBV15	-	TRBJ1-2	TGTGCCACCAGCAGAGATAGACAGAACTATGGCTACACCTTC	CATSRDRQNYGYTF
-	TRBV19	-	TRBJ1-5	TGTGCCAGTAGTACCAGGGATGGAAGCAATCAGCCCCAGCATTTT	CASSTRDGSNQPQHF
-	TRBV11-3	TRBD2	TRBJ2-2	TGTGCCAGCAGGGGACTAGCGGGGGGCACCGGGGAGCTGTTTTTT	CASRGLAGGTGELFF
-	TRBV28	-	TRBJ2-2	TGTGCCAGCAGTTTGACAACGGCAGACCCGAACACCGGGGAGCTGTTTTTT	CASSLTTADPNTGELFF
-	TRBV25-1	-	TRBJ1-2	TGTGCCAGCACAGGGGTAATTGGGGGCTACACCTTC	CASTGVIGGYTF
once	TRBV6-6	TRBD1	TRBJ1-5	TGTGCCAGCTTTGACAGGGGGGATCTTCAGCCCCAGCATTTT	CASFDRGDLQPQHF
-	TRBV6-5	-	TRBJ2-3	TGTGCCAGCAGTTCTCCTGTTCTCACAGATACGCAGTATTTT	CASSSPVLTDTQYF
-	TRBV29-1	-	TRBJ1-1	TGCAGCGTTGAAGTCAGGGGTCCTTTCACTGAAGCTTTCTTT	CSVEVRGPFTEAFF
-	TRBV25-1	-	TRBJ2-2	TGTGCCAGCAGTGGAGCGTCTGATGACACCGGGGAGCTGTTTTTT	CASSGASDDTGELFF